These 32 T cell receptor beta chains came from one sample sequenced in a study of cytomegalovirus exposure and HLA in healthy donors. The study ran its PCR with 60 Vbeta and 13 Jbeta primers. The protocol was immunoSEQ multiplex PCR, while the TCRdb copy is restricted to in-frame clones and leaves out a portion. The table has some 150,000 clones, roughly 77% seen once. Input material: PBMCs. These TCRs come from a man aged 25-45 years in good health and CMV-seropositive.

The rearrangement joins TRBV5-4 to TRBJ2-7, with TRBD1 identical over 7 bases. Germline CDR1 is SGHNT and CDR2 is YYREEE (reference sequence). The junction had 6 bases not matched to a gene; V was cut back by 4 bases and J by 2 bases. This CDR3 is built from 14 residues. Written as DNA, the CDR3 is TGTGCCAGCAGCAGCTACAGGGGTACCTACGAGCAGTACTTC. Protein product: CASSSYRGTYEQYF.

This clone occurred once. This chain connects TRBV28 to TRBJ2-3; TRBD2 matches 7 bases. CDR1 and CDR2 from the germline V gene are MDHEN and SYDVKM. CDR3 size: 16 residues. V lost 8 bases and J lost 2; bases outside the gene matches: 13. The CDR3, as DNA: TGTGCCAGCCCAACCTCTAGCGGAGCCCCCACAGATACGCAGTATTTT. This translates into CASPTSSGAPTDTQYF.

The rearrangement links TRBV6-5 to TRBJ2-7; a possible D gene is TRBD2 (6 bases). CDR3 length: 15 residues. The V end was cut by 6 bases, the J end by 2 bases, with 17 bases between. Per the germline V gene, CDR1 is MNHEY and CDR2 is SVGAGI. CDR3 in amino acids: CASSSTGTAAYEQYF. In nucleotides, the CDR3 is TGTGCCAGCAGCTCAACCGGGACTGCTGCCTACGAGCAGTACTTC.

This clone was observed a few times. The V call is TRBV19, the J call TRBJ2-7; 8 bases agree with TRBD1. The CDR3 sequence is 16 residues long. The germline CDR1 and CDR2 sequences are LNHDA and SQIVND (reference sequence). With V trimmed by 5 bases and J by 7 bases, 16 bases remained unmatched. CDR3 in amino acids: CASSLTTGQVPGEQYF. DNA for the CDR3: TGTGCCAGTAGTTTAACCACGGGACAGGTCCCGGGGGAGCAGTACTTC.

The chain uses TRBV5-6 and TRBJ2-7; TRBD1 matches at 7 bases. CDR3 length equals 16 residues. Germline CDR1 and CDR2: SGHDT and YYEEEE. J gave up 0 bases and V 0 bases, and 6 bases lay outside the gene matches. This chain's CDR3 is CASSLAGRGSSYEQYF. As DNA, the CDR3 is TGTGCCAGCAGCTTGGCCGGCAGGGGGAGCTCCTACGAGCAGTACTTC.

CDR3 DNA sequence: TGTGCCAGCAGCCTCGGACACCCCTACAATGAGCAGTTCTTC. This translates into CASSLGHPYNEQFF. This chain links TRBV6-5 with TRBJ2-1, with a tentative D call TRBD1 (5 bases). CDR1 and CDR2 (germline): MNHEY, SVGAGI. CDR3 length equals 14 residues. The V end was cut by 6 bases, the J end by 2 bases, with 11 bases between.

The rearrangement joins TRBV7-8 to TRBJ2-7; D is perhaps TRBD1 (5 bases). The germline CDR1 and CDR2 sequences are SGHVS and FQNEAQ. This CDR3 comprises 15 residues. Trimming took off 2 bases at V and 0 bases at J, with 11 bases between the two ends. CDR3: CASSLRQGNSYEQYF. In DNA, the CDR3 is TGTGCCAGCAGCTTACGCCAGGGCAACTCCTACGAGCAGTACTTC.

This chain uses TRBV19 with TRBJ2-7; 11 bases are shared with TRBD2. The CDR3 extends over 15 amino acids. Germline loops: CDR1 LNHDA, CDR2 SQIVND (reference sequence). J lost 3 bases, V lost 5 bases, and 6 bases had no gene match. The CDR3 loop reads CASSGGTSGYYEQYF. The CDR3 DNA reads as TGTGCCAGTAGTGGTGGGACTAGCGGCTACTACGAGCAGTACTTC. Variable domain in full (rest from reference TRBV19 and TRBJ2-7): DGGITQSPKYLFRKEGQNVTLSCEQNLNHDAMYWYRQDPGQGLRLIYYSQIVNDFQKGDIAEGYSVSREKKESFPLTVTSAQKNPTAFYLCASSGGTSGYYEQYFGPGTRLTVT.

This clone was picked up a small number of times. The chain combines TRBV28 with TRBJ2-7; perhaps TRBD2 as D (5 bases). Germline V gene data show CDR1 as MDHEN and CDR2 as SYDVKM. This CDR3 comprises 16 residues. V shed 1 base and J shed 9 bases, with 22 bases lying between them. In DNA, the CDR3 is TGTGCCAGCAGTTTATCCCGACCCCAGTCGACTACGAGGCAGTACTTC. Translating gives CASSLSRPQSTTRQYF.

This rearrangement joins TRBV6-1 to TRBJ1-3; no definite D call. This CDR3 is 13 amino acids long. Germline-derived CDR1 and CDR2 are MNHNS and SASEGT. V dropped 6 bases and J dropped 5 bases, with 11 bases sitting between them. CDR3 DNA sequence: TGTGCCAGCAGATACGAGGGCAGAAACACCATATATTTT. Protein: CASRYEGRNTIYF.

In its sample, this clone was seen once. Other DNA sequences from this sample encode an identical CDR3 as well. The V call is TRBV9, the J call TRBJ2-5; 10 bases line up with TRBD2. The CDR3 contains 15 residues. CDR1 is SGDLS, CDR2 YYNGEE, per germline. V trimming: 3 bases; J trimming: 2 bases; junction bases outside the gene matches: 4. This chain's CDR3 is CASSGLAGGQETQYF. DNA for the CDR3: TGTGCCAGCAGCGGATTAGCGGGGGGACAAGAGACCCAGTACTTC.

The chain couples TRBV5-1 to TRBJ2-5; TRBD2 aligns across 14 bases. Germline V CDR1 and CDR2: SGHRS, YFSETQ. This CDR3 has 17 residues. V gave up 3 bases and J gave up 3 bases; unmatched junction bases: 7. The CDR3 here is CASSSGTSGGYEETQYF. CDR3 in DNA: TGCGCCAGCAGCTCCGGGACTAGCGGGGGATACGAAGAGACCCAGTACTTC.

The rearrangement uses TRBV5-4 and TRBJ2-3; 13 bases agree with TRBD2. V dropped 4 bases and J dropped 2; count of bases not matched to a gene: 4. The CDR3 loop spans 16 amino acids. From germline, CDR1 is SGHNT and CDR2 YYREEE (reference sequence). CDR3 in DNA: TGTGCCAGCAGCCCGGGACTAGCGGGGATCACAGATACGCAGTATTTT. Protein product: CASSPGLAGITDTQYF.

This rearrangement joins TRBV29-1 to TRBJ2-7; 7 bases map to TRBD1. CDR1 SQVTM and CDR2 ANQGSEA come from the germline V gene. This CDR3 comprises 11 residues. V gave up 6 bases and J gave up 3 bases; unmatched junction bases: 2. CDR3 nucleotide sequence: TGCAGCGTGTGGGACAGCTACGAGCAGTACTTC. Translating gives CSVWDSYEQYF.

This clone has only one observation. The V and J genes are TRBV6-5 and TRBJ1-1; 10 nucleotides agree with TRBD1. The CDR3 covers 15 residues. The V gene end was trimmed by 4 bases and the J gene end by 5 bases; junction bases not matched to a gene: 7. Germline loops: CDR1 MNHEY, CDR2 SVGAGI. In DNA, the CDR3 is TGTGCCAGCAGTTCCCTGACAGGGGGCGCGACTGAAGCTTTCTTT. It codes for CASSSLTGGATEAFF.

The V and J genes are TRBV11-3 and TRBJ1-5; 9 bases match TRBD1. The CDR3 consists of 14 residues. Trimming took 4 bases from V and 7 from J; bases not matched to a gene: 5. CDR1 and CDR2 (germline): SGHNT, YENEEA. CDR3 amino acids: CASSYRDRDQPQHF. The CDR3 DNA sequence: TGTGCCAGCAGCTACCGGGACAGGGACCAGCCCCAGCATTTT.

This chain joins TRBV25-1 and TRBJ1-1, with 9 bases lining up with TRBD1. Per germline, CDR1 MGHDK and CDR2 SYGVNS. The CDR3 is made up of 13 amino acids. J lost 4 bases, V lost 6 bases, and 3 bases had no gene match. The CDR3 coding sequence is TGTGCCAGCAGAGGGACAGGGCGCACTGAAGCTTTCTTT. As protein: CASRGTGRTEAFF.

A single count supports this clone. The chain is built from TRBV29-1 and TRBJ2-7, with 7 bases fitting TRBD1. The germline V gene has CDR1 SQVTM and CDR2 ANQGSEA. With 6 bases clipped from V and 2 bases from J, the junction kept 10 bases outside the gene matches. The CDR3 is 14 residues long. The CDR3 region has the DNA TGCAGCGTCTCGAGGGACAGAGTTACCTACGAGCAGTACTTC. It codes for CSVSRDRVTYEQYF.

This clone was detected once. The rearrangement joins TRBV6-6 to TRBJ2-5, with 11 bases lining up with TRBD2. The CDR3 is 16 amino acids. Germline lookup yields CDR1 MNHNY and CDR2 SVGAGI (reference sequence). V lost 5 bases and J lost 0; bases outside the gene matches: 5. The DNA for the CDR3 is TGTGCCAGCAGTCAGATAGCGGGGGGGTACCAAGAGACCCAGTACTTC. Its protein is CASSQIAGGYQETQYF.

The chain employs TRBV9 and TRBJ2-1, with TRBD1 as a possible D gene (6 bases). Germline CDR1 and CDR2: SGDLS and YYNGEE. V shed 1 base and J shed 9 bases, with 11 bases lying between them. The CDR3 is 13 amino acids. For the CDR3, the DNA is TGTGCCAGCAGCGTACAGGGGTACGGTGAGCAGTTCTTC. Protein: CASSVQGYGEQFF.

This chain uses TRBV6-5 with TRBJ2-2; a weak D match, TRBD2 (6 bases). Germline CDR1 and CDR2: MNHEY and SVGAGI. V lost 6 bases and J 4 bases, leaving 12 bases between the germline ends. The length of the CDR3 is 14 residues. The CDR3 DNA reads TGTGCCAGCAGGGAGGGCCCGGGCACCGGGGAGCTGTTTTTT. This codes for CASREGPGTGELFF.

The chain joins TRBV7-9 to TRBJ2-6, with D possibly being TRBD1 (6 bases). Germline CDR1 SEHNR, CDR2 FQNEAQ (reference sequence). The length of the CDR3 is 19 residues. Deletions cut 4 bases from V and 0 bases from J, with 19 bases between. The CDR3 is CASSSPLGQSFSGANVLTF. In DNA, the CDR3 is TGTGCCAGCAGCTCTCCGTTAGGACAGTCGTTCTCTGGGGCCAACGTCCTGACTTTC.

Comment on this clone: An end of the junction does not agree with germline; a read error may underlie this. The gene calls are TRBV7-9 and TRBJ2-7; 7 bases line up with TRBD1. Germline V gives CDR1 SEHNR, CDR2 FQNEAQ (reference sequence). The CDR3 runs 13 residues. The CDR3 is CSSSLPRQGGQYF. CDR3 nucleotide sequence: TGTTCCAGCAGCTTACCTAGACAGGGTGGGCAGTACTTC.

Relative to its sample, this clone is medium-sized. The rearrangement uses TRBV25-1 and TRBJ2-7, with TRBD1 identical over 9 bases. Germline CDR1 and CDR2: MGHDK and SYGVNS. This CDR3 contains 16 residues. V shed 4 bases, J shed 0 bases, and the junction held 7 bases outside the gene matches. The CDR3 sequence is CASSVTGTGTSYEQYF. DNA for the CDR3: TGTGCCAGCAGTGTTACCGGGACAGGGACCTCCTACGAGCAGTACTTC.

The chain carries TRBV6-6 and TRBJ2-5, with TRBD1 identical over 8 bases. Germline loops: CDR1 MNHNY, CDR2 SVGAGI (reference sequence). J gave up 5 bases and V 6 bases, and 11 bases lay outside the gene matches. This CDR3 has 15 amino acids. CDR3 DNA sequence: TGTGCCAGCAGGCCCGGACAGGGTAGAATTGAGACCCAGTACTTC. Protein sequence: CASRPGQGRIETQYF.

The CDR3 DNA is TGTGCCAGCAGGATGACGGGGTGGGAGCAGTACTTC. It encodes CASRMTGWEQYF. V is TRBV28 and J is TRBJ2-7; D possibly corresponds to TRBD2 (5 bases). The V gene lost 6 bases and the J gene lost 7 bases, with 13 bases spanning the gap. The CDR3 totals 12 residues. The germline gives CDR1 MDHEN, CDR2 SYDVKM.

The chain joins TRBV27 to TRBJ1-5, with D hard to call. Germline CDR1 reads MNHEY; CDR2 reads SMNVEV (reference sequence). CDR3 size: 13 residues. The V end lost 5 bases, the J end lost 4 bases, and 9 bases lay between the germline ends. The CDR3: CASSPVRNQPQHF. Written as DNA, the CDR3 is TGTGCCAGCAGTCCGGTCCGGAATCAGCCCCAGCATTTT.

Only one count was recorded for this clone. This specimen includes other DNA sequences encoding the same CDR3. The chain is built from TRBV30 and TRBJ1-4; D remains ambiguous. Germline V gene data show CDR1 as GTSNPN and CDR2 as SVGIG (reference sequence). Trimming cost V 3 bases and J 0 bases, with 11 bases left between them. CDR3 length: 15 amino acids. The CDR3 nucleotides read TGTGCCTGGAGGAACGGGATTTCAACTAATGAAAAACTGTTTTTT. This encodes CAWRNGISTNEKLFF.

V gene TRBV28 combines with J gene TRBJ1-6; 8 nucleotides line up with TRBD1. Trimming cost V 5 bases and J 7 bases; bases outside gene matches: 4. CDR3 length equals 14 residues. Germline V gene sequence: CDR1 MDHEN, CDR2 SYDVKM. The CDR3 region has the DNA TGTGCCAGCAGTCAGGGGGCCCTAAATTCACCCCTCCACTTT. Its translation is CASSQGALNSPLHF.

The gene calls are TRBV11-1 and TRBJ2-7; TRBD1 aligns across 8 bases. The CDR3 contains 16 residues. The trim removed 4 bases at V and 0 bases at J, leaving 8 bases unmatched. CDR1 is SGHAT and CDR2 is FQDESV in the germline V gene (reference sequence). The CDR3 bases are TGTGCCAGCAGCTCAACGACAGGGGAAGGCTCCTACGAGCAGTACTTC. It encodes CASSSTTGEGSYEQYF.

The chain employs TRBV12-2 and TRBJ2-5; the table's D call, TRBD2, has no DNA check behind it. The better agreement between TRBJ2-7 and the DNA end casts doubt on the J call. TRBV12-2 is assigned pseudogene status. The CDR3 is 18 amino acids. CDR3 residues: CASRSEISVAVSSYEQYF. In DNA, the CDR3 is TGTGCAAGTCGCTCCGAGATTTCGGTAGCGGTTAGCTCCTACGAGCAGTACTTC.

The rearrangement joins TRBV5-6 to TRBJ2-6; D might be TRBD2 (6 bases). Trimming shortened V by 7 bases and J by 3 bases, and 14 bases separated the two germline ends. The V gene's germline CDR1 is SGHDT and CDR2 YYEEEE. The CDR3 consists of 15 residues. CDR3 coding DNA: TGTGCCAGCGCCGGGGGAGCAGGTGGGGCCAACGTCCTGACTTTC. Translation gives CASAGGAGGANVLTF.